This record looks at one TCR beta chain sequence and its context. Its antigen remains unknown. Sequencing used immunoSEQ multiplex PCR; TCRdb keeps in-frame clones, though not all of them. The sample contains under 200,000 clones, more than 80% of which appear only once. This sample is drawn from a study of T cell responses to AZD1222 COVID-19 vaccine. Study conclusions and caveats: Spike-spanning, vaccine-associated CD4 TCRs were dominant at 160-218 and 743-854. After two AZD1222 doses, spike-specific TCR breadth and depth rose versus day 0.

The germline V gene encodes CDR1 PRHDT and CDR2 FYEKMQ (reference sequence). CDR3 length equals 16 residues. V was shortened by 2 bases and J by 0 bases, with 14 bases between the two germline ends. The rearrangement joins TRBV13 to TRBJ2-7; D is uncertain. The material sequenced was peripheral blood, taken 28 days after the second dose of the MenACWY control vaccine. This receptor was taken from an adult who received the MenACWY meningococcal vaccine as a control. In DNA form, the CDR3 reads TGTGCCAGCAGCTTACAAACTCGTCGGTCCTCCTACGAGCAGTACTTC. Translated: CASSLQTRRSSYEQYF. Filled out from reference TRBV13 and TRBJ2-7, the complete variable domain reads AAGVIQSPRHLIKEKRETATLKCYPIPRHDTVYWYQQGPGQDPQFLISFYEKMQSDKGSIPDRFSAQQFSDYHSELNMSSLELGDSALYFCASSLQTRRSSYEQYFGPGTRLTVT.